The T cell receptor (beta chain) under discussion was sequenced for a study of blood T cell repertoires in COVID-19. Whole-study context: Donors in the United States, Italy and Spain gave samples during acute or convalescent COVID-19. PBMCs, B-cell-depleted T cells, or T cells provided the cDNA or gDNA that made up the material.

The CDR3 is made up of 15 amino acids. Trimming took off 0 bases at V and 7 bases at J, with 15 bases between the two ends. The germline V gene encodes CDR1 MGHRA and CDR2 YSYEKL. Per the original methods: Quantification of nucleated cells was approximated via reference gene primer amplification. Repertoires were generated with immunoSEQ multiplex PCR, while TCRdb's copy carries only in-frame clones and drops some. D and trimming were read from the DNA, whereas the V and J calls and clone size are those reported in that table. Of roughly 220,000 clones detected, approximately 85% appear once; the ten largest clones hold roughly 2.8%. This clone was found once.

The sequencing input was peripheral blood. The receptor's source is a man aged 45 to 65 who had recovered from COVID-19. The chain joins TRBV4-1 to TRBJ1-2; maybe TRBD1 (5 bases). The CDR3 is CASSQDLKGESGYTF. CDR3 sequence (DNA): TGCGCCAGCAGCCAAGATTTAAAAGGGGAAAGTGGCTACACCTTC.